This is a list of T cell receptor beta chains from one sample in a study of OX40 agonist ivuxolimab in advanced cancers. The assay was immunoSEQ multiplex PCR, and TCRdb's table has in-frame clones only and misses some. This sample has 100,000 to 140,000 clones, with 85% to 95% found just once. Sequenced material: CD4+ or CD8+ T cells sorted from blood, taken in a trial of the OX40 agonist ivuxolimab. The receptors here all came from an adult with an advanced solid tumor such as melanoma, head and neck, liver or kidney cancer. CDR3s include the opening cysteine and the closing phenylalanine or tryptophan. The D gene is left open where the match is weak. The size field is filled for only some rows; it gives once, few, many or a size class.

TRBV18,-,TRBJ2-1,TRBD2,CASSPNLAGAYNEQFF,TGTGCCAGCTCACCAAATCTAGCGGGGGCCTACAATGAGCAGTTCTTC
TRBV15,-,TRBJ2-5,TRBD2,CATSREQPSLAGGPGETQYF,TGTGCCACCAGCAGAGAACAACCGTCATTGGCGGGAGGGCCGGGGGAGACCCAGTACTTC
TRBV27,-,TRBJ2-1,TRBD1,CASSLTGNSYNEQFF,TGTGCCAGCAGTTTGACAGGGAACTCCTACAATGAGCAGTTCTTC
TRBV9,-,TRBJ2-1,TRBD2,CASSARTSGELSSYNEQFF,TGTGCCAGCAGCGCGAGGACTAGCGGCGAACTAAGCTCCTACAATGAGCAGTTCTTC
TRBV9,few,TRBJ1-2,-,CASTQGNGYGYTF,TGTGCCAGCACCCAAGGGAACGGCTATGGCTACACCTTC
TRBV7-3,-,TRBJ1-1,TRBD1,CASSLNTGDSEAFF,TGTGCCAGCAGCTTAAATACAGGGGACTCTGAAGCTTTCTTT
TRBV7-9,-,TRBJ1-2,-,CASSRDSEDYGYTF,TGTGCCAGCAGCCGGGACTCCGAGGACTATGGCTACACCTTC
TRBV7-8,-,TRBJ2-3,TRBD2,CASSVGTSGFSDTQYF,TGTGCCAGCAGCGTGGGGACTAGCGGTTTTTCAGATACGCAGTATTTT
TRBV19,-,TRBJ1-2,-,CASTRDRWPNYGYTF,TGTGCCAGTACCAGAGACAGATGGCCAAACTATGGCTACACCTTC
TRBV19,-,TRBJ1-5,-,CASSTFLRQSSNQPQHF,TGTGCCAGTAGTACGTTTCTAAGACAGTCAAGCAATCAGCCCCAGCATTTT